The source of this T cell receptor (beta chain) is a study of regulatory T cells in long-lasting Graves disease. Stated time point: newly diagnosed GD, antithyroid drugs for less than 3 months. TCR sequences were obtained from RNA taken from PBMCs. Study results and caveats: The persistent group shared around 2,700 public clonotypes, more than the roughly 990 shared by new patients. Peripheral blood alone, not thyroid tissue, underwent study.

This clonotype was observed at least ten times. Its target is not known. Relying on iRepertoire HTBI primers and Arm-PCR of CDR3 regions, the team built TCR beta libraries. TCRdb reprocessed the multiplex PCR reads with MiXCR, giving one entry per CDR3 protein. The sample contains 200,000 to 300,000 distinct CDR3 sequences, 20% to 25% of which appear only once. The clonotype originates from a female donor with Graves disease. The specimen comprised peripheral blood mononuclear cells (PBMCs), sampled at new diagnosis, from a patient treated with antithyroid drugs.

DNA of the CDR3: TGTGCCAGCTCACTTGGACAGGCCAGGGACACTGAAGCTTTCTTT. Translating gives CASSLGQARDTEAFF. This chain uses TRBV18 with TRBJ1-1; TRBD1 matches at 7 bases. This CDR3 has 15 amino acids. V dropped 4 bases and J dropped 3; count of bases not matched to a gene: 8. Germline V gene lookup returns CDR1 KGHSH and CDR2 LQKENI.